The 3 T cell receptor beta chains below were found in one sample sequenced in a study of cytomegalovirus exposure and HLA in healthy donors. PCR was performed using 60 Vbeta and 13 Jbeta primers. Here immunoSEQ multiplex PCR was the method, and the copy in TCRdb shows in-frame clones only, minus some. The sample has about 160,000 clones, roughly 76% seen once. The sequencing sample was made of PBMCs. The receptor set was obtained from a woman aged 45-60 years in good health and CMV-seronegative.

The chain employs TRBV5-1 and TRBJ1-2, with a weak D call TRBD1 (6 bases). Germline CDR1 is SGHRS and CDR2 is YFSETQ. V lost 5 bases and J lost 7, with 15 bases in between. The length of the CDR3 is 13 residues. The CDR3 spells CASRDPGVGGYTF. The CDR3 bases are TGCGCCAGCAGAGATCCAGGGGTCGGTGGCTACACCTTC.

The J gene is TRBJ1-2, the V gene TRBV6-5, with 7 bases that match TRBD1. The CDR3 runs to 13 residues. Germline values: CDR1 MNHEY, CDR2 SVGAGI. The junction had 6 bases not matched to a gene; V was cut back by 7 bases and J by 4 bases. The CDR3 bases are TGTGCCAGCACTCGCCAGGGGGGCTATGGCTACACCTTC. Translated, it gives CASTRQGGYGYTF.

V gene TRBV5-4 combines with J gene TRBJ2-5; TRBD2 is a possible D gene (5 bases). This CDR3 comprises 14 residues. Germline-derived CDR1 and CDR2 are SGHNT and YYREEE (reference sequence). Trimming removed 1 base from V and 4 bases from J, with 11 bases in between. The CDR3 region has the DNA TGTGCCAGCAGCTTGATGACGGAGGCAGAGACCCAGTACTTC. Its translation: CASSLMTEAETQYF.